This TCR beta chain was profiled in a study of blood T cell repertoires in COVID-19. On the study more broadly: Specimens from acute and convalescent COVID-19 originated in the United States, Italy and Spain. T cells, B-cell-depleted T cells, or PBMCs provided the cDNA or gDNA that served as material.

In the original analysis: How many nucleated cells were present was estimated from reference gene primer amplification. Assay: immunoSEQ multiplex PCR; the TCRdb copy retains only in-frame clones and omits some. Clone size and the V and J calls come from that table; the DNA yielded D and trimming. The sample contains approximately 160,000 clones, around 84% of which appear only once. V was clipped by 4 bases and J by 3 bases; unmatched bases: 4. The CDR3 covers 15 residues. Germline V gives CDR1 KGHSH, CDR2 LQKENI. The sequenced sample was peripheral blood. The chain employs TRBV18 and TRBJ1-4, with 8 positions matching TRBD1. The receptor comes from a man in his fifties with active or convalescent COVID-19. The CDR3 bases are TGTGCCAGCTCACTCCAGGGGGCGGCTAATGAAAAACTGTTTTTT. It is translated as CASSLQGAANEKLFF.